The rows below give T cell receptor beta chains drawn from one sample of a study of CD8 T cells in Susac syndrome. TCRdb ran MiXCR on the immunoSEQ multiplex PCR reads and lists one entry per CDR3 protein. The top ten hold about 0.1% of the sample, which has about 240,000 distinct CDR3 sequences, about 96% seen once. Sequenced: CD4+ T cells from PBMCs. These receptors all come from a human donor with Susac syndrome. Each CDR3 is given without its conserved first and last residue. Each record gives: V gene, CDR3 protein.

TRBV11-1 | ASSLGVLGSYNEQF
TRBV7-8 | ASSLRDRQH
TRBV12-3/TRBV12-4 | ASRGPDSSYNEQF
TRBV27 | ASSLEEGQPQH
TRBV27 | ASSREGPYGYT
TRBV15 | ATSRGILGAGANVLT
TRBV12-5 | ASGLERTHSYEQY
TRBV9 | ASSRFADTQY
TRBV7-2 | ASSPGGLVGNEQF
TRBV18 | ASSPGGRADTQY
TRBV20-1 | RPGQRNMNTEAF
TRBV4-1 | ASSQRHVPSNQPQH
TRBV30 | AWLLWNTEAF
TRBV12-3/TRBV12-4 | ASSLSDEQF
TRBV11-1 | ASSLGLAGSDEQF
TRBV2 | ASRRGQETDTQY